The TCR beta chain described here comes from a study of blood T cell repertoires in COVID-19. Overall study: PBMCs, B-cell-depleted T cells, or T cells were the source of the cDNA or gDNA that made up the material.

Study processing details: By means of reference gene primer amplification, nucleated cell counts were estimated. Method: immunoSEQ multiplex PCR; TCRdb's copy keeps in-frame clones and lacks some. That table is the source of V, J and clone size, and D and trimming were worked out from the DNA. This table has some 170,000 clones, roughly 89% appearing once. In germline, CDR1 is SGHAT, CDR2 FQNNGV. V was pared by 3 bases and J by 0 bases, with 11 bases of the junction left unmatched. The CDR3 is 19 amino acids. The chain employs TRBV11-2 and TRBJ2-6, with 7 nucleotides matching TRBD2. What was sequenced was peripheral blood. The clonotype comes from a woman between 50 and 59 years old with acute or convalescent COVID-19. CDR3 protein: CASSFIAGVGGSGANVLTF. CDR3 coding DNA: TGTGCCAGCAGCTTCATCGCGGGAGTGGGGGGCTCTGGGGCCAACGTCCTGACTTTC.